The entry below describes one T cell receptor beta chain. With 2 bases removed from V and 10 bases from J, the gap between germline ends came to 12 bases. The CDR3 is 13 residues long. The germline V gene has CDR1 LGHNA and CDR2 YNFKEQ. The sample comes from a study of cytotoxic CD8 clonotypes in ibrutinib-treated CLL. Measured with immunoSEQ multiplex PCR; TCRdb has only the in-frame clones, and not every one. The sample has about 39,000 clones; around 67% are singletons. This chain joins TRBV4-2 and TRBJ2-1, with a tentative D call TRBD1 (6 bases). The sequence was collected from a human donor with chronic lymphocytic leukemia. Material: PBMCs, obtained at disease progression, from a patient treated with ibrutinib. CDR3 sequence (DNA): TGTGCCAGCAGCCAACCGGGCCAGGGGGAGCAGTTCTTC. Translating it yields CASSQPGQGEQFF.